The 18 T cell receptor beta chains in this list originate from one sample, sequenced in a study. TCRdb recomputed calls from the 5' RACE reads with MiXCR, one row per CDR3 protein. The table has 35,000 to 45,000 distinct CDR3 sequences, around 23% seen once. The sorted Tregs were CD4+CD25+CD127-/low cells. Input material: Tregs sorted from a lymph node. The origin of the receptors is a female donor with breast cancer.

This clonotype was recorded many times. The chain joins TRBV4-1 to TRBJ1-2; 9 bases match TRBD1. J was trimmed by 7 bases and V by 4 bases; bases with no gene match: 4. This CDR3 is 13 amino acids long. Per germline, CDR1 MGHRA and CDR2 YSYEKL. CDR3 DNA: TGCGCCAGCAGCCTCAACAGGGGGCTTGGCTACACCTTC. Translation gives CASSLNRGLGYTF.

The table lists this clonotype with many counts. V and J are TRBV20-1 and TRBJ1-1; 8 nucleotides agree with TRBD1. Trimming removed 4 bases from V and 0 bases from J; junction bases left unmatched: 7. This CDR3 is 15 amino acids long. Germline V gene sequence: CDR1 DFQATT, CDR2 SNEGSKA (reference sequence). The CDR3 sequence: CSATDRVRMNTEAFF. CDR3 DNA sequence: TGCAGTGCTACGGACAGGGTGAGGATGAACACTGAAGCTTTCTTT.

This chain joins TRBV5-1 and TRBJ2-1; no clear D. V lost 0 bases to trimming and J lost 10 bases, with 5 bases between them. The CDR3 runs to 11 residues. Germline CDR1 and CDR2: SGHRS and YFSETQ. CDR3 protein: CASSLGSEQFF. CDR3 DNA sequence: TGCGCCAGCAGCTTGGGCTCGGAGCAGTTCTTC.

About this clonotype itself: This may come from a read error, since a much larger clone is one base off. This chain joins TRBV10-3 and TRBJ2-5; D possibly matches TRBD1 or TRBD2 (5 bases each). The germline V gene encodes CDR1 ENHRY and CDR2 SYGVKD. CDR3 length equals 11 residues. CDR3 sequence reads: CAISDKGTKYF. The CDR3 coding sequence is TGTGCCATCAGTGACAAGGGGACCAAGTACTTC.

Ten or more counts support this clonotype. The chain carries TRBV9 and TRBJ1-2; no firm D call. Trimming stripped 2 bases from V and 4 bases from J, with 9 bases between. The CDR3 has 13 amino acids. In germline, CDR1 is SGDLS, CDR2 YYNGEE. The CDR3 DNA follows: TGTGCCAGCAGCGTGACGGATTTCTATGGCTACACCTTC. Amino acids: CASSVTDFYGYTF.

This chain uses TRBV18 with TRBJ1-6, with a possible D match to TRBD1 (5 bases). The CDR3 has 16 residues. V lost 2 bases and J 9 bases, leaving 17 bases between the germline ends. The germline CDR1 and CDR2 sequences are KGHSH and LQKENI. In nucleotides, the CDR3 is TGTGCCAGCTCACCAAATGTAGGGACCGGTGGTTCACCCCTCCACTTT. Amino acid sequence: CASSPNVGTGGSPLHF. The complete variable domain, with remaining parts taken from reference TRBV18 and TRBJ1-6, reads NAGVMQNPRHLVRRRGQEARLRCSPMKGHSHVYWYRQLPEEGLKFMVYLQKENIIDESGMPKERFSAEFPKEGPSILRIQQVVRGDSAAYFCASSPNVGTGGSPLHFGNGTRLTVT.

This chain connects TRBV7-8 to TRBJ2-5; D is possibly TRBD2 (5 bases). V was trimmed by 5 bases and J by 1 base, leaving 17 bases between them. The CDR3 runs 16 residues. Germline CDR1 is SGHVS and CDR2 is FQNEAQ. CDR3 DNA: TGTGCCAGCAGCAGCCCGATCGCCGGGATCCAAGAGACCCAGTACTTC. Amino acids: CASSSPIAGIQETQYF.

This clonotype appeared many times. The genes are TRBV4-1 and TRBJ1-4; TRBD1 might be the D (5 bases). The V and J ends lost 0 bases and 13 bases respectively, with 12 bases between them. CDR3 size: 13 residues. CDR1 and CDR2 (germline): MGHRA, YSYEKL. In DNA, the CDR3 is TGCGCCAGCAGCCAAGATCGGGGACTCGGACTGTTTTTT. Protein: CASSQDRGLGLFF.

This clonotype was detected ten times or more. The chain combines TRBV20-1 with TRBJ2-3; weak D call: TRBD2 (6 bases). The V gene's germline CDR1 is DFQATT and CDR2 SNEGSKA (reference sequence). V lost 3 bases, J lost 4 bases, and 14 bases lay in between. The CDR3 contains 14 residues. CDR3 residues: CSASDGRGADTQYF. CDR3 DNA: TGCAGTGCTAGTGACGGGAGAGGAGCAGATACGCAGTATTTT.

This clonotype came up many times. The V gene is TRBV6-5, the J gene TRBJ2-1; TRBD2 matches at 9 bases. The length of the CDR3 is 13 residues. CDR1 MNHEY and CDR2 SVGAGI come from the germline V gene. J was trimmed by 9 bases and V by 0 bases; bases with no gene match: 0. The CDR3 here is CASSYSGLAEQFF. The DNA of the CDR3 is TGTGCCAGCAGTTACTCGGGACTAGCTGAGCAGTTCTTC.

This clonotype was detected a few times. The rearrangement uses TRBV10-3 and TRBJ2-7; D is perhaps TRBD2 (7 bases). Germline CDR1 ENHRY, CDR2 SYGVKD. The CDR3 runs to 15 residues. Deletions cut 5 bases from V and 3 bases from J, with 17 bases between. DNA for the CDR3: TGTGCCATCAGTCGCGTGGGGGGGGCTAGCTACGAGCAGTACTTC. Translation: CAISRVGGASYEQYF.

A few counts support this clonotype. V is TRBV6-1 and J is TRBJ1-6; no reliable D call. This CDR3 has 14 amino acids. Trimming stripped 7 bases from V and 8 bases from J, with 15 bases between. Germline V lookup: CDR1 MNHNS, CDR2 SASEGT. Here the CDR3 DNA reads TGTGCCAGCAACGACCGGGTCGCAGATTCACCCCTCCACTTT. This encodes CASNDRVADSPLHF.

This clonotype was detected only a few times. The chain joins TRBV27 to TRBJ2-1; D not resolved. The CDR3 contains 13 residues. Germline V gene data show CDR1 as MNHEY and CDR2 as SMNVEV (reference sequence). V lost 3 bases, J lost 8 bases, and 11 bases lay in between. The CDR3: CASSFRGMHEQFF. In nucleotides, the CDR3 is TGTGCCAGCAGTTTCCGTGGTATGCATGAGCAGTTCTTC.

The sample holds a few counts of this clonotype. This rearrangement joins TRBV6-2 or TRBV6-3 to TRBJ2-3, with D possibly being TRBD2 (6 bases). CDR1 is MNHEY, CDR2 SVGEGT, per germline. The CDR3 covers 14 residues. V gave up 2 bases and J gave up 2 bases, with 8 bases separating them. CDR3 nucleotide sequence: TGTGCCAGCAGTTACGGGACTGACACAGATACGCAGTATTTT. Translated: CASSYGTDTDTQYF.

This clonotype was seen at least ten times. The chain has TRBV27 and TRBJ2-5; 9 bases map to TRBD1. Germline CDR1 MNHEY, CDR2 SMNVEV (reference sequence). V lost 5 bases and J lost 2; bases outside the gene matches: 12. The CDR3 extends over 17 amino acids. CDR3 loop: CASSRGQGRGGQETQYF. CDR3 DNA: TGTGCCAGCAGTCGCGGACAGGGGCGCGGGGGTCAAGAGACCCAGTACTTC.

Remarks on this clonotype: A clone one base away is much larger, so this may be a read error. This chain connects TRBV5-4 to TRBJ2-1; 8 bases align to TRBD1. The CDR3 is 15 amino acids. Germline-derived CDR1 and CDR2 are SGHNT and YYREEE (reference sequence). V shed 4 bases, J shed 7 bases, and the junction held 10 bases outside the gene matches. The CDR3, as DNA: TGTGCCAGCAGCCTTGTAGCACAGGGGGTAAATGAGCAGTTCTTC. Its translation: CASSLVAQGVNEQFF.

This sequence joins TRBV28 and TRBJ2-1; D is possibly TRBD2 (5 bases). Between the trimmed V and J ends, which lost 5 bases and 0 bases, there was a span of 14 bases. CDR1 and CDR2 from the germline V gene are MDHEN and SYDVKM. This CDR3 is built from 16 residues. The CDR3 spells CASSPASGSSYNEQFF. The CDR3, as DNA: TGTGCCAGCAGTCCCGCTAGTGGGAGCTCCTACAATGAGCAGTTCTTC.

Details on this clonotype: With a much larger clone just one base away, this may be a read error. The J gene is TRBJ2-7, the V gene TRBV6-1, with 12 bases lining up with TRBD1. Looked up from germline, CDR1 is MNHNS and CDR2 is SASEGT. The CDR3 is 15 residues long. This chain's CDR3 is CASSEIGTGGYEQDF. The CDR3 DNA is TGTGCCAGCAGTGAAATTGGGACAGGGGGCTACGAGCAGGACTTC.